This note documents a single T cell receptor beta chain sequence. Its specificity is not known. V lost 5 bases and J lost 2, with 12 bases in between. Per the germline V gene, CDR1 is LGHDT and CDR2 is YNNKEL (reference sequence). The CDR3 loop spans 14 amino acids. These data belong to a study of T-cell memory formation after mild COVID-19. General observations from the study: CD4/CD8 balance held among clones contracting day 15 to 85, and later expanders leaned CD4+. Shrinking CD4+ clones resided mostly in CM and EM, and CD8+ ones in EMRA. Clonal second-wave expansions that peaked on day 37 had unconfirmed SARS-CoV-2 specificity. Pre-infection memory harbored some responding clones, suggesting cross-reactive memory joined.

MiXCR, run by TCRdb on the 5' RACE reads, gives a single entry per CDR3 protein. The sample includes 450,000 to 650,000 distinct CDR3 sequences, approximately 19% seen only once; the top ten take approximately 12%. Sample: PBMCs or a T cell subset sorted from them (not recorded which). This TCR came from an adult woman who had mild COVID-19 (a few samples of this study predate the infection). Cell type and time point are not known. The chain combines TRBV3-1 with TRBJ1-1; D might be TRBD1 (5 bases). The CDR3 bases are TGTGCCAGCAGCGCCCCGACAGTTAACACTGAAGCTTTCTTT. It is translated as CASSAPTVNTEAFF.